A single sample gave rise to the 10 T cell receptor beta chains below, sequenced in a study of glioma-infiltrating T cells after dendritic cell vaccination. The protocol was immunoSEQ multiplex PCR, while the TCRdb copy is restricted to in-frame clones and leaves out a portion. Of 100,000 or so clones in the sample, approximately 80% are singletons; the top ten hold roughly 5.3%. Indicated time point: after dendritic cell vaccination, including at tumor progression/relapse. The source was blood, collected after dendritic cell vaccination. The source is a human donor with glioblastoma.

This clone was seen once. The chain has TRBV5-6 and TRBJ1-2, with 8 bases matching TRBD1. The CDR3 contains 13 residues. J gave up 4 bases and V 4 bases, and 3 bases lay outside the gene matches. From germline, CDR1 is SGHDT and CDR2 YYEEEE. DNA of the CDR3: TGTGCCAGCAGCATAGGACAGGGCTATGGCTACACCTTC. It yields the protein CASSIGQGYGYTF.

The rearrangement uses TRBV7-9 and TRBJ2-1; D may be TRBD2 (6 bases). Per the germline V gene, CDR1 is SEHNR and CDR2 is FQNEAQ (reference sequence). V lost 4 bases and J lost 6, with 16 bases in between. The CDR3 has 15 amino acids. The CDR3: CASSSGTLISNEQFF. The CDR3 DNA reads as TGTGCCAGCAGCTCCGGGACTTTGATCTCCAATGAGCAGTTCTTC.

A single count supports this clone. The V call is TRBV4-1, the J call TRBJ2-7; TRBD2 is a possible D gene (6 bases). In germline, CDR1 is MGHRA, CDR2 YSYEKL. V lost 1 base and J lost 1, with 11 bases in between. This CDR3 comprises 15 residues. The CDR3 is CASSQGLARSYEQYF. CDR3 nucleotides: TGCGCCAGCAGCCAAGGCCTAGCGAGATCCTACGAGCAGTACTTC.

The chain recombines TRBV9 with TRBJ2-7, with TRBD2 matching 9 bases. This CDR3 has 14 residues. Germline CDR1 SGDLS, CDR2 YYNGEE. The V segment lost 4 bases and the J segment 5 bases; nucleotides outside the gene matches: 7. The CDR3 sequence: CASSLTGTSNEQYF. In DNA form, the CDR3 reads TGTGCCAGCAGCCTTACCGGGACTAGCAACGAGCAGTACTTC. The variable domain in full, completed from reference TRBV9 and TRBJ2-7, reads DSGVTQTPKHLITATGQRVTLRCSPRSGDLSVYWYQQSLDQGLQFLIQYYNGEERAKGNILERFSAQQFPDLHSELNLSSLELGDSALYFCASSLTGTSNEQYFGPGTRLTVT.

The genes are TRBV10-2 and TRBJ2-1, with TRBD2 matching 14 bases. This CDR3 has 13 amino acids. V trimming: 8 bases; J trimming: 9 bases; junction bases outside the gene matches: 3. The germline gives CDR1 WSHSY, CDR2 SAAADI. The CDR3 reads CASRLAGGGEQFF. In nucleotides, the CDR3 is TGCGCCAGCCGACTAGCGGGAGGGGGTGAGCAGTTCTTC.

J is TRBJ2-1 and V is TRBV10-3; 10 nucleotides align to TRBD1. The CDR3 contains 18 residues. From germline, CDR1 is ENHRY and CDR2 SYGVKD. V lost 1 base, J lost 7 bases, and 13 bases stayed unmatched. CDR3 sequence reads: CAISEWRTGTGDINEQFF. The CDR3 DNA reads TGTGCCATCAGTGAGTGGCGAACCGGGACAGGGGATATTAATGAGCAGTTCTTC.

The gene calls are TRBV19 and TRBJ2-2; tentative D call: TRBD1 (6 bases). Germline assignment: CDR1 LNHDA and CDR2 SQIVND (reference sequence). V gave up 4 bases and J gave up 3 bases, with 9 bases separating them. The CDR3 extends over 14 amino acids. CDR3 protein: CASSTQGYTGELFF. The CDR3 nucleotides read TGTGCCAGTAGTACTCAGGGGTACACCGGGGAGCTGTTTTTT. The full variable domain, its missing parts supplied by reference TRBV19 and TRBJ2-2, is DGGITQSPKYLFRKEGQNVTLSCEQNLNHDAMYWYRQDPGQGLRLIYYSQIVNDFQKGDIAEGYSVSREKKESFPLTVTSAQKNPTAFYLCASSTQGYTGELFFGEGSRLTVL.

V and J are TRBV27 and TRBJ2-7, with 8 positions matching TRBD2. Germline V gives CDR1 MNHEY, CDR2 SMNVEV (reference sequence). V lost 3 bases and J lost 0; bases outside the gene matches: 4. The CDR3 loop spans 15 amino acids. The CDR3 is CASSFISGSSYEQYF. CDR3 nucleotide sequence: TGTGCCAGCAGTTTTATCAGCGGGAGCTCCTACGAGCAGTACTTC.

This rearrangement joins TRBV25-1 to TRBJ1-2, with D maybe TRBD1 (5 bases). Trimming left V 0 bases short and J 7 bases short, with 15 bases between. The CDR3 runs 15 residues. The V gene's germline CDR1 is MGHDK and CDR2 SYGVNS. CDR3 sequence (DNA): TGTGCCAGCAGTGAATACGGCAGGGAGGGAGGTGGCTACACCTTC. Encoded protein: CASSEYGREGGGYTF.

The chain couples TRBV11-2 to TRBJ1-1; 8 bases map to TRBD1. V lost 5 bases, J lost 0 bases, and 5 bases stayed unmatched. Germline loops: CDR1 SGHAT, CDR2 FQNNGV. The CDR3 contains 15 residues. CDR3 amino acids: CASSLPGGMNTEAFF. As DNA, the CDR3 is TGTGCCAGCAGCCTCCCAGGGGGCATGAACACTGAAGCTTTCTTT.